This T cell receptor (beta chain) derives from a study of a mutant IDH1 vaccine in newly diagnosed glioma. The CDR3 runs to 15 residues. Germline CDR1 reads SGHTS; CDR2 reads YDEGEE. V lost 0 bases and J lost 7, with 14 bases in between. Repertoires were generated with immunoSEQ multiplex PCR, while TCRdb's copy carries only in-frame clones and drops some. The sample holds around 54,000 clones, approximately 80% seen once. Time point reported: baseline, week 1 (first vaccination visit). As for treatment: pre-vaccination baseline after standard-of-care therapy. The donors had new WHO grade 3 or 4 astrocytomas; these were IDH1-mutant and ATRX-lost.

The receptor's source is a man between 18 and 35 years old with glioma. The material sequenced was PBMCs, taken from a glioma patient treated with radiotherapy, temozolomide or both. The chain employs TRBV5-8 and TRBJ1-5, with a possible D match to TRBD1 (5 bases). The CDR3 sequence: CASSLGPYRNQPQHF. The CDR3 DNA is TGTGCCAGCAGCTTGGGCCCGTACAGGAACCAGCCCCAGCATTTT.